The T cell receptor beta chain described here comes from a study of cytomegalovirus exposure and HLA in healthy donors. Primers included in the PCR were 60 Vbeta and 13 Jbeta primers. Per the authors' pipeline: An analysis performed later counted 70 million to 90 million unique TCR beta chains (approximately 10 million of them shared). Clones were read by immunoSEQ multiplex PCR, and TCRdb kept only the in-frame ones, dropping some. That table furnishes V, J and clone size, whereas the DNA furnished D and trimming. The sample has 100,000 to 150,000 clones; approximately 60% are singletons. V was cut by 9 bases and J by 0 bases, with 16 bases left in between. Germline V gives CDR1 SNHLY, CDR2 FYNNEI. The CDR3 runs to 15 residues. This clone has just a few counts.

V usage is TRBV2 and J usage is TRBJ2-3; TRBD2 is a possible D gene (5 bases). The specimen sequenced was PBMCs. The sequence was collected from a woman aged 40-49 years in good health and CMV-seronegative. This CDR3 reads CASSPPGSSTDTQYF. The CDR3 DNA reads TGTGCCAGTTCCCCCCCGGGGTCTAGCACAGATACGCAGTATTTT.